Sequencing of this T cell receptor (beta chain) was carried out in a study of beta chain features in type 1 diabetes. Overall study results and limits: Individuals with type 1 diabetes displayed fewer insertions and more deletions at VDJ junctions. In all four CD4+ subsets, TCRB CDR3 length was significantly, moderately reduced in type 1 diabetes. Equally in patients and controls, shorter templates might have been favored by PCR.

This clone was recorded a few times. Its antigen is unidentified. J was trimmed by 6 bases and V by 2 bases; bases with no gene match: 3. CDR1 is SGHNT, CDR2 YYREEE, per germline (reference sequence). The CDR3 is made up of 14 amino acids. CD45RO/CCR7/CD25/CD127/CD95/CD27 sorting isolated CD4+ naive, central memory, regulatory and stem cell-like memory cells. The whole isolated RNA underwent reverse transcription, so sequencing captured expressed TCRB transcripts. The protocol was immunoSEQ multiplex PCR, while the TCRdb copy is restricted to in-frame clones and leaves out a portion. This table has under 400,000 clones, around 20% appearing once.

The origin of this receptor is a woman younger than 30 in good health. The rearrangement uses TRBV5-4 and TRBJ2-3; 10 positions match TRBD2. What was sequenced was naive CD4+ T cells from blood. CDR3 residues: CASSFKAGGDTQYF. The DNA for the CDR3 is TGTGCCAGCAGCTTCAAAGCGGGAGGGGATACGCAGTATTTT.